The 6 T cell receptor beta chains below come from one sample, sequenced in a study of CD8 T cells in ankylosing spondylitis. Points from the study as a whole: The study identified a TCR beta motif of under ten highly homologous variants that appeared characteristic of ankylosing spondylitis blood.

TCRdb reprocessed the 5' RACE reads with MiXCR, giving one entry per CDR3 protein. Altogether about 480,000 distinct CDR3 sequences are present, under 20% being singletons, with the ten largest covering approximately 1%. The antigens for these receptors are not known. Sequencing was carried out using blood, either unsorted or a sorted T cell fraction (not recorded which). Receptors were obtained from a male donor with ankylosing spondylitis.

This clonotype has only a few counts. This chain connects TRBV10-3 to TRBJ2-3; D is tentatively TRBD1 or TRBD2 (5 bases each). Trimming pared 2 bases from V and 14 bases from J, leaving 11 bases between. The germline V gene has CDR1 ENHRY and CDR2 SYGVKD. The CDR3 is 11 amino acids. In nucleotides, the CDR3 is TGTGCCATCAGTGAGGGACGGGGCGTGTATTTT. Encoded protein: CAISEGRGVYF.

The CDR3 reads CASSEAWQGVYEQYF. In nucleotides, the CDR3 is TGTGCCAGCAGTGAAGCGTGGCAGGGGGTTTACGAGCAGTACTTC. This sequence joins TRBV6-1 and TRBJ2-7; TRBD1 agrees at 7 bases. The V gene end was trimmed by 0 bases and the J gene end by 4 bases; junction bases not matched to a gene: 6. The CDR3 totals 15 residues. Germline loops: CDR1 MNHNS, CDR2 SASEGT.

The genes are TRBV7-6 and TRBJ2-7, with unresolved D. CDR1 and CDR2 (germline): SGHVS, FNYEAQ. V shed 4 bases and J shed 8 bases, with 18 bases lying between them. The CDR3 extends over 14 amino acids. The CDR3 DNA is TGTGCCAGCAGCTCGATCCTTCGACCAAGCCAGCAGTACTTC. It encodes CASSSILRPSQQYF. Variable domain in full (rest from reference TRBV7-6 and TRBJ2-7): GAGVSQSPRYKVTKRGQDVALRCDPISGHVSLYWYRQALGQGPEFLTYFNYEAQQDKSGLPNDRFSAERPEGSISTLTIQRTEQRDSAMYRCASSSILRPSQQYFGPGTRLTVT.

At least ten counts were recorded for this clonotype. V usage is TRBV10-3 and J usage is TRBJ2-1; no firm D call. The germline V gene encodes CDR1 ENHRY and CDR2 SYGVKD. V lost 3 bases, J lost 3 bases, and 21 bases lay in between. CDR3 length: 18 amino acids. CDR3 in DNA: TGTGCCATCAGTGAAATGGTGTCTCTAAGGCATAGCTACAATGAGCAGTTCTTC. Amino acid sequence: CAISEMVSLRHSYNEQFF.

The rearrangement uses TRBV4-1 and TRBJ2-1; the match to TRBD2 covers 7 bases. Germline trimming cut 2 bases from V and 2 bases from J; bases unmatched to any gene: 9. Germline CDR1 is MGHRA and CDR2 is YSYEKL. This CDR3 is 17 amino acids long. CDR3 protein: CASSQTSVPSPYNEQFF. CDR3 sequence (DNA): TGCGCCAGCAGCCAAACTAGCGTACCCTCCCCCTACAATGAGCAGTTCTTC.

This clonotype was seen repeatedly, ten times or more. The chain carries TRBV20-1 and TRBJ1-6, with unresolved D. The CDR3 covers 13 residues. Trimming took off 5 bases at V and 6 bases at J, with 11 bases between the two ends. Germline lookup yields CDR1 DFQATT and CDR2 SNEGSKA (reference sequence). CDR3 residues: CSAVPEFNSPLHF. DNA of the CDR3: TGCAGTGCTGTCCCGGAATTTAATTCACCCCTCCACTTT.